The clone carrying this T cell receptor beta chain was detected many times. Its antigen is unidentified. Germline loops: CDR1 SGHTA, CDR2 FQGNSA. The CDR3 covers 14 residues. The ends were cut back, 5 bases at V and 5 bases at J, with 14 bases in the middle. This record comes from a study of T cell repertoires in cytomegalovirus infection. TCRdb reprocessed the reads via MiXCR and lists one record per CDR3 protein. The data show around 500,000 distinct CDR3 sequences, about 42% seen once. Sequencing was performed on cultured PBMCs, taken from culture after CMV antigen stimulation. V is TRBV7-2 and J is TRBJ2-3; D unresolved. The sequence came from a human donor in good health (CMV status not recorded). Some clones in this sample may be carry-over from other donors' samples. As DNA, the CDR3 is TGTGCCAGCAGCCTGGACCTCCAGGAAGATACGCAGTATTTT. It specifies CASSLDLQEDTQYF.